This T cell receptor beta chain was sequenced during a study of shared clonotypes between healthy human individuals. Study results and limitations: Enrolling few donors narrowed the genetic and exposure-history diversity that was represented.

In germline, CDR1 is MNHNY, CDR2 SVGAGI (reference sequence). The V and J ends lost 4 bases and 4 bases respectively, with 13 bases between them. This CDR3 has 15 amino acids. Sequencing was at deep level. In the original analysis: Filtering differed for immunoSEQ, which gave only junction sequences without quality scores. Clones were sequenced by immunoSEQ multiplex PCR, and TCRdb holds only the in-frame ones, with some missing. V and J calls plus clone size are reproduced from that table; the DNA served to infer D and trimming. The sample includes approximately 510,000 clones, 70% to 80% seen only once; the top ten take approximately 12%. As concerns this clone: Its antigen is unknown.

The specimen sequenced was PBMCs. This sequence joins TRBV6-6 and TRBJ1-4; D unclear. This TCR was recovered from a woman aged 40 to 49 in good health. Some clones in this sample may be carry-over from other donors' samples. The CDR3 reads CASSSRADDNEKLFF. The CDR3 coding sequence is TGTGCCAGCAGTTCCCGGGCCGACGATAATGAAAAACTGTTTTTT.